Below are 32 T cell receptor beta chains sequenced from a single sample in a study of blood T cell repertoires in COVID-19. Assay: immunoSEQ multiplex PCR; the TCRdb copy retains only in-frame clones and omits some. This sample has a few hundred thousand clones, with roughly 90% found just once. Sequencing was performed on peripheral blood. These receptors all stem from a young man who had recovered from COVID-19.

V gene TRBV3-1 (or the pseudogene TRBV3-2) combines with J gene TRBJ2-1; a weak D match, TRBD2 (6 bases). V lost 0 bases and J 7 bases, leaving 13 bases between the germline ends. Germline-derived CDR1 and CDR2 are LGHDT and YNNKEL (reference sequence). The CDR3 is made up of 15 amino acids. CDR3 protein: CASSQDLGGFNEQFF. CDR3 coding DNA: TGTGCCAGCAGCCAAGATCTGGGGGGATTTAATGAGCAGTTCTTC.

With respect to this clone: This sample also contains other DNA sequences that code for the same CDR3. V and J are TRBV5-4 and TRBJ2-7, with a possible D match to TRBD1 (6 bases). The length of the CDR3 is 12 residues. Germline V gene lookup returns CDR1 SGHNT and CDR2 YYREEE (reference sequence). The V end was cut by 2 bases, the J end by 3 bases, with 6 bases between. The CDR3 sequence is CASSLGGYEQYF. The DNA for the CDR3 is TGTGCCAGCAGCTTAGGGGGCTACGAGCAGTACTTC. Full variable domain (missing parts from reference TRBV5-4 and TRBJ2-7): ETGVTQSPTHLIKTRGQQVTLRCSSQSGHNTVSWYQQALGQGPQFIFQYYREEENGRGNFPPRFSGLQFPNYSSELNVNALELDDSALYLCASSLGGYEQYFGPGTRLTVT.

V gene TRBV5-1 combines with J gene TRBJ2-5, with 14 nucleotides matching TRBD2. Trimming removed 6 bases from V and 2 bases from J; junction bases left unmatched: 18. CDR3 length equals 20 residues. Germline values: CDR1 SGHRS, CDR2 YFSETQ. CDR3 sequence reads: CASTLGGTSGRDVRQETQYF. The CDR3 DNA reads TGCGCCAGCACCCTGGGAGGGACTAGCGGGAGAGACGTACGTCAAGAGACCCAGTACTTC.

V usage is TRBV14 and J usage is TRBJ2-5, with a weak D call TRBD1 (5 bases). V dropped 1 base and J dropped 5 bases, with 14 bases sitting between them. The length of the CDR3 is 15 residues. Germline loops: CDR1 SGHDN, CDR2 FVKESK. CDR3 residues: CASSQGGAVRETQYF. The CDR3 nucleotides are TGTGCCAGCAGCCAAGGGGGCGCGGTGCGGGAGACCCAGTACTTC.

The CDR3 nucleotides are TGTGCCAGCAGCGGAGGGGGGGCCTATGGCTACACCTTC. Amino acids: CASSGGGAYGYTF. This chain uses TRBV5-4 with TRBJ1-2; a possible D gene is TRBD1 (6 bases). V gave up 4 bases and J gave up 4 bases, with 11 bases separating them. This CDR3 comprises 13 residues. Germline V gene sequence: CDR1 SGHNT, CDR2 YYREEE (reference sequence).

V and J are TRBV11-2 and TRBJ2-7; D possibly corresponds to TRBD1 (6 bases). The CDR3 runs 17 residues. V shed 4 bases and J shed 5 bases, with 24 bases lying between them. Germline loops: CDR1 SGHAT, CDR2 FQNNGV. In nucleotides, the CDR3 is TGTGCCAGCAGCTCCCGACCCCACGGTGGGTGGGGGCACGAGCAGTACTTC. Its translation is CASSSRPHGGWGHEQYF.

This rearrangement joins TRBV12-5 to TRBJ1-3; 11 bases are a match to TRBD1. J gave up 7 bases and V 4 bases, and 6 bases lay outside the gene matches. This CDR3 region has 15 residues. Per the germline V gene, CDR1 is LGHNT and CDR2 is FRNRAP. The CDR3 nucleotides read TGTGCTAGTGGTTCCCCGGGACAGGGGGACAACACCATATATTTT. This gives the protein CASGSPGQGDNTIYF.

The chain links TRBV19 to TRBJ1-5; D gene uncertain. The germline V gene has CDR1 LNHDA and CDR2 SQIVND (reference sequence). The CDR3 sequence is 13 residues long. V was trimmed by 3 bases and J by 7 bases, leaving 10 bases between them. CDR3 sequence (DNA): TGTGCCAGTAGTATTACCGGGAAACAGCCCCAGCATTTT. This encodes CASSITGKQPQHF.

The rearrangement joins TRBV11-3 to TRBJ2-2; TRBD1 matches 7 bases. This CDR3 has 16 amino acids. Germline V lookup: CDR1 SGHNT, CDR2 YENEEA. V dropped 5 bases and J dropped 6; count of bases not matched to a gene: 12. CDR3 loop: CASSPRQGAAAGELFF. CDR3 bases: TGTGCCAGCAGCCCCAGACAGGGCGCGGCCGCCGGGGAGCTGTTTTTT.

The gene calls are TRBV7-9 and TRBJ2-7, with TRBD2 matching 8 bases. The CDR3 has 15 amino acids. Losses at the gene ends were 5 bases for V and 0 bases for J; bases not matched to a gene: 6. CDR1 SEHNR and CDR2 FQNEAQ come from the germline V gene (reference sequence). In nucleotides, the CDR3 is TGTGCCAGCAGCCTCACTAGCGGTCGCTCCTACGAGCAGTACTTC. This encodes CASSLTSGRSYEQYF.

This rearrangement joins TRBV4-2 to TRBJ1-1; 9 bases match TRBD1. This CDR3 contains 16 residues. V lost 2 bases to trimming and J lost 1 base; unmatched junction nucleotides: 5. Per the germline V gene, CDR1 is LGHNA and CDR2 is YNFKEQ. For the CDR3, the DNA is TGTGCCAGCAGCCAACCTGGACAGGGGTCGAACACTGAAGCTTTCTTT. Amino acid sequence: CASSQPGQGSNTEAFF.

The chain couples TRBV7-6 to TRBJ2-1, with 12 nucleotides matching TRBD2. This CDR3 is built from 17 residues. Germline V gene sequence: CDR1 SGHVS, CDR2 FNYEAQ. J gave up 3 bases and V 1 base, and 4 bases lay outside the gene matches. CDR3 amino acids: CASSLGTSGADYNEQFF. The CDR3 DNA follows: TGTGCCAGCAGCTTAGGGACTAGCGGGGCCGACTACAATGAGCAGTTCTTC.

The chain joins TRBV25-1 to TRBJ2-7, with 9 bases that match TRBD2. The CDR3 contains 16 residues. Germline values: CDR1 MGHDK, CDR2 SYGVNS. The ends lost 1 base at V and 2 bases at J; junction bases unmatched: 6. The CDR3 bases are TGTGCCAGCAGTGAATGGGGGCTAGCGGGGACCTACGAGCAGTACTTC. This gives the protein CASSEWGLAGTYEQYF.

This clone showed up just a few times. The chain uses TRBV29-1 and TRBJ2-7, with 13 bases fitting TRBD2. The CDR3 has 13 amino acids. After removal of 6 bases from V and 6 bases from J, the junction contained 5 bases not matched to a gene. Germline CDR1 is SQVTM and CDR2 is ANQGSEA. CDR3 DNA sequence: TGCAGCGTCCTCGGACTAGCGGGAGCCGAGCAGTACTTC. It translates to CSVLGLAGAEQYF.

The chain employs TRBV6-1 and TRBJ2-7, with D tentatively TRBD2 (5 bases). Trimming cost V 2 bases and J 3 bases, with 11 bases left between them. This CDR3 is 14 amino acids long. CDR1 is MNHNS and CDR2 is SASEGT in the germline V gene. The CDR3 nucleotides are TGTGCCAGCAGTGAATTTGCGGGCCGCTACGAGCAGTACTTC. This sequence encodes CASSEFAGRYEQYF.

CDR3 amino acids: CSVEYAGELFF. The CDR3, as DNA: TGCAGCGTTGAATATGCCGGGGAGCTGTTTTTT. The chain employs TRBV29-1 and TRBJ2-2; D ambiguous. Trimming took 2 bases from V and 6 from J, leaving 4 bases between them. This CDR3 is 11 amino acids long. The germline V gene encodes CDR1 SQVTM and CDR2 ANQGSEA.

The chain couples TRBV15 to TRBJ1-1, with unresolved D. Trimming pared 4 bases from V and 4 bases from J, leaving 16 bases between. CDR1 LNHNV and CDR2 YYDKDF come from the germline V gene (reference sequence). This CDR3 has 15 amino acids. CDR3 region: CATSTAGWSATEAFF. The CDR3 nucleotides are TGTGCCACCAGCACCGCCGGGTGGTCGGCCACTGAAGCTTTCTTT. The full variable domain, in which reference TRBV15 and TRBJ1-1 provide the parts outside the CDR3, is DAMVIQNPRYQVTQFGKPVTLSCSQTLNHNVMYWYQQKSSQAPKLLFHYYDKDFNNEADTPDNFQSRRPNTSFCFLDIRSPGLGDTAMYLCATSTAGWSATEAFFGQGTRLTVV.

The gene calls are TRBV11-2 and TRBJ2-7, with no clear D. The CDR3 totals 16 residues. Germline values: CDR1 SGHAT, CDR2 FQNNGV. V dropped 5 bases and J dropped 0 bases, with 17 bases sitting between them. The CDR3 loop is CASSLGPTDLSYEQYF. Here the CDR3 DNA reads TGTGCCAGCAGCCTGGGCCCAACGGATCTCTCCTACGAGCAGTACTTC.

V is TRBV27 and J is TRBJ1-2; 11 bases match TRBD1. After removal of 2 bases from V and 7 bases from J, the junction contained 6 bases not matched to a gene. This CDR3 has 15 amino acids. Germline V gene data show CDR1 as MNHEY and CDR2 as SMNVEV (reference sequence). CDR3 protein: CASSLVGQGGSGYTF. The CDR3, as DNA: TGTGCCAGCAGTTTAGTGGGACAGGGGGGCAGTGGCTACACCTTC.

This clone was recorded only once. This chain joins TRBV7-2 and TRBJ2-3; D uncertain. CDR1 is SGHTA and CDR2 is FQGNSA in the germline V gene. The CDR3 spans 14 residues. V dropped 1 base and J dropped 0 bases, with 5 bases sitting between them. CDR3: CASSLVSSTDTQYF. The CDR3 DNA reads as TGTGCCAGCAGCTTAGTTTCTAGCACAGATACGCAGTATTTT.

By share of the sample, this clone is medium-sized (0.01 to 0.1%). V is TRBV9 and J is TRBJ2-7, with 10 bases that match TRBD2. From germline, CDR1 is SGDLS and CDR2 YYNGEE. The CDR3 sequence is 16 residues long. Unmatched junction bases numbered 7, after V lost 3 bases and J lost 1 base. CDR3 nucleotides: TGTGCCAGCAGCGGGATAGCGGGGGGCCCGTCCTACGAGCAGTACTTC. Amino acids: CASSGIAGGPSYEQYF.

The chain is built from TRBV3-1 (or the pseudogene TRBV3-2) and TRBJ2-1, with a weak D call TRBD1 (6 bases). The germline gives CDR1 LGHDT, CDR2 YNNKEL (reference sequence). V gave up 5 bases and J gave up 0 bases, with 14 bases separating them. The CDR3 covers 16 residues. DNA for the CDR3: TGTGCCAGCAGCACTCCGGGACACCTCTCCTACAATGAGCAGTTCTTC. Translation: CASSTPGHLSYNEQFF.

The gene calls are TRBV11-2 and TRBJ1-6; 10 bases map to TRBD1. Germline trimming cut 0 bases from V and 9 bases from J; bases unmatched to any gene: 2. Germline-derived CDR1 and CDR2 are SGHAT and FQNNGV. The CDR3 loop spans 15 amino acids. CDR3 amino acids: CASSLDRQGASPLHF. CDR3 in DNA: TGTGCCAGCAGCTTAGATAGACAGGGGGCTTCACCCCTCCACTTT.

V is TRBV10-1 and J is TRBJ1-6; 7 positions match TRBD1. Germline V gene data show CDR1 as WNHNN and CDR2 as SYGVQD (reference sequence). This CDR3 has 15 residues. V lost 4 bases, J lost 10 bases, and 10 bases stayed unmatched. The CDR3 sequence: CASSGQGPTGSPLHF. The CDR3 nucleotides read TGCGCCAGCAGTGGACAGGGCCCCACCGGGTCACCCCTCCACTTT.

The chain is built from TRBV12-3 or TRBV12-4 and TRBJ1-4; D might be TRBD1 (5 bases). The ends were cut back, 6 bases at V and 11 bases at J, with 16 bases in the middle. There are 13 residues in the CDR3. The CDR3 DNA follows: TGTGCCAGCAGCCCGAGGGAGGGGCGGAAACTGTTTTTT. Translating gives CASSPREGRKLFF.

The rearrangement uses TRBV9 and TRBJ1-1; 11 positions agree with TRBD1. After removal of 0 bases from V and 6 bases from J, the junction contained 1 base not matched to a gene. Germline CDR1 is SGDLS and CDR2 is YYNGEE. The CDR3 totals 14 residues. The CDR3 nucleotides are TGTGCCAGCAGCGTAGGGGGACAGGGGGCTGAAGCTTTCTTT. Residues: CASSVGGQGAEAFF.

The chain uses TRBV4-1 and TRBJ1-6; D not certain. Germline V lookup: CDR1 MGHRA, CDR2 YSYEKL. The CDR3 runs to 15 residues. V lost 0 bases, J lost 9 bases, and 12 bases lay in between. DNA of the CDR3: TGCGCCAGCAGCCAAGAGCTCAGCTCAGGTTCACCCCTCCACTTT. Translating gives CASSQELSSGSPLHF.

J is TRBJ2-7 and V is TRBV14, with a weak D call TRBD2 (5 bases). The CDR3 contains 17 residues. V lost 0 bases and J lost 5, with 20 bases in between. Germline values: CDR1 SGHDN, CDR2 FVKESK. The CDR3 DNA reads TGTGCCAGCAGCCAAGAACGTGATGGCGGGTCCGGGGACGAGCAGTACTTC. Its protein product is CASSQERDGGSGDEQYF.

The chain couples TRBV27 to TRBJ2-1, with 10 bases that match TRBD2. This CDR3 is 16 amino acids long. V lost 2 bases to trimming and J lost 4 bases; unmatched junction nucleotides: 5. CDR1 and CDR2 from the germline V gene are MNHEY and SMNVEV (reference sequence). This CDR3 reads CASSLVGLAIYNEQFF. The CDR3 region has the DNA TGTGCCAGCAGTTTAGTGGGACTAGCGATTTACAATGAGCAGTTCTTC.

The chain carries TRBV4-2 and TRBJ1-3; a weak D match, TRBD1 (6 bases). CDR1 is LGHNA, CDR2 YNFKEQ, per germline. This CDR3 contains 15 residues. V lost 2 bases and J 0 bases, leaving 8 bases between the germline ends. Here the CDR3 reads CASSQRTASGNTIYF. The CDR3, as DNA: TGTGCCAGCAGCCAACGGACAGCCTCTGGAAACACCATATATTTT.

The chain joins TRBV4-2 to TRBJ2-2; 14 bases are shared with TRBD2. CDR1 LGHNA and CDR2 YNFKEQ come from the germline V gene. V trimming: 4 bases; J trimming: 1 base; junction bases outside the gene matches: 2. The CDR3 consists of 17 residues. The CDR3 nucleotides are TGTGCCAGCAGCCGCGGACTAGCGGGGGGGAACACCGGGGAGCTGTTTTTT. Its translation: CASSRGLAGGNTGELFF.

This chain uses TRBV6-5 with TRBJ1-5; D not certain. Between the trimmed V and J ends, which lost 2 bases and 6 bases, there was a span of 11 bases. The germline CDR1 and CDR2 sequences are MNHEY and SVGAGI. CDR3 size: 14 residues. The DNA of the CDR3 is TGTGCCAGCAGTTACGGCGGGGTAGGTCAGCCCCAGCATTTT. It encodes CASSYGGVGQPQHF.